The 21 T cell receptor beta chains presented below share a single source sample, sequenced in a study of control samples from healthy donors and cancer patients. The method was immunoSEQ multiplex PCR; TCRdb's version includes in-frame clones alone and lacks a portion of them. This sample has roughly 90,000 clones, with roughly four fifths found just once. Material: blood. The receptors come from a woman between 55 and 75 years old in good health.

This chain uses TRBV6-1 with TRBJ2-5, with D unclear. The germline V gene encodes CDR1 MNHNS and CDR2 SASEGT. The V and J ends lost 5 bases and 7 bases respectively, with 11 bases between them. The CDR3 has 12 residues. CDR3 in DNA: TGTGCCAGCAGTAAAACCCACGGGACCCAGTACTTC. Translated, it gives CASSKTHGTQYF.

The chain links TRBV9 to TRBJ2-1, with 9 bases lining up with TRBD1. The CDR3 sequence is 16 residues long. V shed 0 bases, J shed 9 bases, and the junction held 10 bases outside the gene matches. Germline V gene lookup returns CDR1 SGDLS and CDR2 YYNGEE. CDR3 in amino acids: CASSVGGRTGVGEQFF. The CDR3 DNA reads TGTGCCAGCAGCGTAGGGGGGAGGACAGGGGTTGGTGAGCAGTTCTTC. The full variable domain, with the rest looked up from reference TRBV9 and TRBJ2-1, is DSGVTQTPKHLITATGQRVTLRCSPRSGDLSVYWYQQSLDQGLQFLIQYYNGEERAKGNILERFSAQQFPDLHSELNLSSLELGDSALYFCASSVGGRTGVGEQFFGPGTRLTVL.

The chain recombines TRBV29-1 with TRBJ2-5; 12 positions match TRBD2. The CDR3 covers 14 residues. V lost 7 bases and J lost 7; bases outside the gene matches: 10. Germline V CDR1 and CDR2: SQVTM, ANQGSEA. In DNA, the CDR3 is TGCAGCGCCGGACTAGCGGGGACCTGGGGGACCCAGTACTTC. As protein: CSAGLAGTWGTQYF.

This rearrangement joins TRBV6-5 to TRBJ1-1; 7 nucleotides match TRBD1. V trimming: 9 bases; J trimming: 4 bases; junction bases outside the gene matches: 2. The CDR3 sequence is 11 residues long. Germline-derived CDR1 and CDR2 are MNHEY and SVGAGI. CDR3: CASDRVTEAFF. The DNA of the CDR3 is TGTGCCAGTGACAGGGTCACTGAAGCTTTCTTT.

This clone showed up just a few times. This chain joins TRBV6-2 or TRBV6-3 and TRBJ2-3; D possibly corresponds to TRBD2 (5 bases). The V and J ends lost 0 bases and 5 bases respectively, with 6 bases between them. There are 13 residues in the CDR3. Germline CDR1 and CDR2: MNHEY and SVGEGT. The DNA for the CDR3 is TGTGCCAGCAGTTACTCCGGACTAGATACGCAGTATTTT. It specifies CASSYSGLDTQYF.

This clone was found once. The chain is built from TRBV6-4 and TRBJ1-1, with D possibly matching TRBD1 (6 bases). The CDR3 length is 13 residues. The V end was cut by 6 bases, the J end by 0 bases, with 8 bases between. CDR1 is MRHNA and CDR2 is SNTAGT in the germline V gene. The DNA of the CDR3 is TGTGCCAGCAGCCCAGGGGTGAACACTGAAGCTTTCTTT. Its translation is CASSPGVNTEAFF.

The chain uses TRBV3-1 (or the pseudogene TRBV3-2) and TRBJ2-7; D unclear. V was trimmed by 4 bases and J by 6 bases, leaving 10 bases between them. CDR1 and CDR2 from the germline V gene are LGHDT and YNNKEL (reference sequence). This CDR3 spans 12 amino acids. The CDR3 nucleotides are TGTGCCAGCAGCCTTTACTATAGCGAGCAGTACTTC. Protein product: CASSLYYSEQYF.

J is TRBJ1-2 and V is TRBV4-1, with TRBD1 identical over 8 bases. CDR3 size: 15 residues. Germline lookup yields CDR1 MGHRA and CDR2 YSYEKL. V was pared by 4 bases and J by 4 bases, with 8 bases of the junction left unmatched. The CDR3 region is CASSRPDREVYGYTF. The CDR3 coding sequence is TGCGCCAGCAGCCGACCGGACAGGGAAGTCTATGGCTACACCTTC.

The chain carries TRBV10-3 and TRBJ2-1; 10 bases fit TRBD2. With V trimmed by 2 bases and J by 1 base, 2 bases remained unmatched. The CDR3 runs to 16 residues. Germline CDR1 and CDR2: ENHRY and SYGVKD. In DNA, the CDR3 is TGTGCCATCAGTGAGGGACTAGCGGTGTCCTACAATGAGCAGTTCTTC. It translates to CAISEGLAVSYNEQFF.

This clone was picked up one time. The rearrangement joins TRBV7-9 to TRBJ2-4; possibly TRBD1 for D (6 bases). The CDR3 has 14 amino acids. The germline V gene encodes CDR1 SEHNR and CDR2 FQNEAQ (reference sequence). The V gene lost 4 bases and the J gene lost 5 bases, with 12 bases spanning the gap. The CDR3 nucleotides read TGTGCCAGCAGCTCTTCTCGGACAGAAAACATTCAGTACTTC. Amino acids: CASSSSRTENIQYF.

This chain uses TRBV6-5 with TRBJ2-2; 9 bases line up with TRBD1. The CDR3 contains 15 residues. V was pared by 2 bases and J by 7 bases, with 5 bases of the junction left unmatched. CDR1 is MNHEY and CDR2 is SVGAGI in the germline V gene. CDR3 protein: CASSYTQGAGGELFF. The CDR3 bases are TGTGCCAGCAGTTACACACAGGGGGCGGGCGGGGAGCTGTTTTTT.

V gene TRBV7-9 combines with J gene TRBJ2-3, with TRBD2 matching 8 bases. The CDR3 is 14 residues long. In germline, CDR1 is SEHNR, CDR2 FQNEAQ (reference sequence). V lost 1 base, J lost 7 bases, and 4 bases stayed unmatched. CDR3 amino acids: CASSLDRGGHTQYF. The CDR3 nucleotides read TGTGCCAGCAGCTTAGACCGGGGGGGCCATACGCAGTATTTT.

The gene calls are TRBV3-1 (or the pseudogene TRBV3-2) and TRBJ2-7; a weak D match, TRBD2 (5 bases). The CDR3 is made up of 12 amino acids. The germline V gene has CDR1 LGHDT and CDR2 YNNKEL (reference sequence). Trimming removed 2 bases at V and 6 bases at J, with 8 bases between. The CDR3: CASSQLGAEQYF. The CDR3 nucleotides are TGTGCCAGCAGCCAATTGGGAGCCGAGCAGTACTTC.

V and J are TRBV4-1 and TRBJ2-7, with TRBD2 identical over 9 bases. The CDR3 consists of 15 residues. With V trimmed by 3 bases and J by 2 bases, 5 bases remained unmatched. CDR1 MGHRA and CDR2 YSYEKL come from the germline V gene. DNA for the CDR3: TGCGCCAGCAGCCAGCTAGCGGGGTACCCCTACGAGCAGTACTTC. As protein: CASSQLAGYPYEQYF.

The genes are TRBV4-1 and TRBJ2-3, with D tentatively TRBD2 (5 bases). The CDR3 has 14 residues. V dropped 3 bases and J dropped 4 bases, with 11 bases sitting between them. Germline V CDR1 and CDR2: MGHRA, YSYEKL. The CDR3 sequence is CASSQVERADTQYF. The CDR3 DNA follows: TGCGCCAGCAGCCAGGTCGAGAGGGCAGATACGCAGTATTTT.

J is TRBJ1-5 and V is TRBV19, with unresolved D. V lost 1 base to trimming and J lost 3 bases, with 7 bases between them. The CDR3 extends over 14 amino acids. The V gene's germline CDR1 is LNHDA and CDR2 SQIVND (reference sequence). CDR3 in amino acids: CASSIGQINQPQHF. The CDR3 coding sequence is TGTGCCAGTAGTATAGGGCAGATCAATCAGCCCCAGCATTTT.

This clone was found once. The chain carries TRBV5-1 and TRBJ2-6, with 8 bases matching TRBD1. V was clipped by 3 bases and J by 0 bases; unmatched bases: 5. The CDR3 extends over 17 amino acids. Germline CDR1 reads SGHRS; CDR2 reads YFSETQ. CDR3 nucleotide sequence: TGCGCCAGCAGCTACGGACAGGGTTACTCTGGGGCCAACGTCCTGACTTTC. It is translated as CASSYGQGYSGANVLTF.

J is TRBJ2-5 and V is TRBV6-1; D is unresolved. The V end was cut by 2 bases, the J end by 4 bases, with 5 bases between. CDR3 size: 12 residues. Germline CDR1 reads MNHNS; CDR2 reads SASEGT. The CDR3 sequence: CASSEQGETQYF. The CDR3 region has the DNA TGTGCCAGCAGTGAACAAGGAGAGACCCAGTACTTC.

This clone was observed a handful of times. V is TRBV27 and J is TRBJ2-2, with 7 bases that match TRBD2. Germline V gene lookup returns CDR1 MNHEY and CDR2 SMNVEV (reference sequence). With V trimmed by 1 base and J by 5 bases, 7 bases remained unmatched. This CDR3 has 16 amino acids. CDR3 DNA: TGTGCCAGCAGTTTATATGGCGCGGGAGTAACCGGGGAGCTGTTTTTT. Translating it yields CASSLYGAGVTGELFF.

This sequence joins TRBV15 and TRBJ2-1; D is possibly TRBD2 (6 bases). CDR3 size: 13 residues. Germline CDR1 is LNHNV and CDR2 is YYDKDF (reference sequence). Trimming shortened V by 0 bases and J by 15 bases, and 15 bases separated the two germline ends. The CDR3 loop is CATSRDLGLPRFF. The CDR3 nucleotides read TGTGCCACCAGCAGAGATTTAGGACTACCGAGGTTCTTC.

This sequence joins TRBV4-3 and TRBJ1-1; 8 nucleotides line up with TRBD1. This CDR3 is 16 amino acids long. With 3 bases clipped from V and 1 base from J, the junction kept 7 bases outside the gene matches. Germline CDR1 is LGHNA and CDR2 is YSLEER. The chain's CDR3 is CASSHQPGTGNTEAFF. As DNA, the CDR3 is TGCGCCAGCAGCCACCAACCCGGGACAGGGAACACTGAAGCTTTCTTT.